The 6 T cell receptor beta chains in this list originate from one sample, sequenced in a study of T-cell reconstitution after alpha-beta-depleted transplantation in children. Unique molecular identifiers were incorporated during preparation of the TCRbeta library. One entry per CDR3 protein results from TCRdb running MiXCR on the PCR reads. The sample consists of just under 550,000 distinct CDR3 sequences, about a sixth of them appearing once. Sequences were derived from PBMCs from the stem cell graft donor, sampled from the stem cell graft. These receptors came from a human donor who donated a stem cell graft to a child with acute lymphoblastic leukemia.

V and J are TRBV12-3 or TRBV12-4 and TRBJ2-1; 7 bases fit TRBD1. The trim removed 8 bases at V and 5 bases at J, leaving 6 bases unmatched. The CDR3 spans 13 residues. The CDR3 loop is CASVGTVHNEQFF. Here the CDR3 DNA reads TGTGCCAGCGTAGGGACAGTACACAATGAGCAGTTCTTC.

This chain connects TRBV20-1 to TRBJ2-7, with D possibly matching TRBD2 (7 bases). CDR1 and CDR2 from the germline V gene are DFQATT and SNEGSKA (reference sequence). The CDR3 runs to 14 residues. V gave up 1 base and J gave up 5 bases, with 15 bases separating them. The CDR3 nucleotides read TGCAGTGCTAGAGGTGGGGGGGCCCGGGACGAGCAGTACTTC. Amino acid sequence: CSARGGGARDEQYF.

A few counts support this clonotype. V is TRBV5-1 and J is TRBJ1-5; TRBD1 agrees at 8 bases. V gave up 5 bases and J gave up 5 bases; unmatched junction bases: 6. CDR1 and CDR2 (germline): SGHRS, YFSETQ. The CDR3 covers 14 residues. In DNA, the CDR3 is TGCGCCAGCAGACCCGGGACAGGAGATCAGCCCCAGCATTTT. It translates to CASRPGTGDQPQHF.

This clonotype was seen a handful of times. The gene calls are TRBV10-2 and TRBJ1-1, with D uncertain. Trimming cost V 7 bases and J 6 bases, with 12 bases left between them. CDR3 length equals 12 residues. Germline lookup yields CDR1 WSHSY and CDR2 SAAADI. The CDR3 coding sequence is TGCGCCAGCACCCCAACGGGCGCTGAAGCTTTCTTT. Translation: CASTPTGAEAFF.

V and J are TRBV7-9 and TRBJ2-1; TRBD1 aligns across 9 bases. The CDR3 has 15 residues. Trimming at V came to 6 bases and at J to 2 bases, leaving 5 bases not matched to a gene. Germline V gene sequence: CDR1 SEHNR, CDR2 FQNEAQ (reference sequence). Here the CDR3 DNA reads TGTGCCAGCAGGTCTACAGGGGGCCCCTACAATGAGCAGTTCTTC. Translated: CASRSTGGPYNEQFF.

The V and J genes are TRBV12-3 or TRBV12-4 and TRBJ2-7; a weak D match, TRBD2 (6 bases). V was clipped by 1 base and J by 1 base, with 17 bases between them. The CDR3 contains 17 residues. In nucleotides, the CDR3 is TGTGCCAGCAGTTTAGGGGGTCGCGGACTACCGTCCTACGAGCAGTACTTC. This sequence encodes CASSLGGRGLPSYEQYF.